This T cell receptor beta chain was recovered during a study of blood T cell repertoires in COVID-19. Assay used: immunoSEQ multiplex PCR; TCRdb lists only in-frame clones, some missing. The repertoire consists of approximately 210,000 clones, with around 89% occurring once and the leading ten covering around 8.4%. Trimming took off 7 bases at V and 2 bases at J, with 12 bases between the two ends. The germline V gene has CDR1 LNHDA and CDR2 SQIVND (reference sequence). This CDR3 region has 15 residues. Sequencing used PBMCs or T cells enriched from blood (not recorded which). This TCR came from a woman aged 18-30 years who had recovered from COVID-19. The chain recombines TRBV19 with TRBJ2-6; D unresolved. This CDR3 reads CASTHGGTGANVLTF. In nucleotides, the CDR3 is TGTGCCAGTACTCATGGTGGCACTGGGGCCAACGTCCTGACTTTC. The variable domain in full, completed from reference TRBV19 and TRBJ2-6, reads DGGITQSPKYLFRKEGQNVTLSCEQNLNHDAMYWYRQDPGQGLRLIYYSQIVNDFQKGDIAEGYSVSREKKESFPLTVTSAQKNPTAFYLCASTHGGTGANVLTFGAGSRLTVL.